This entry lists 32 T cell receptor beta chains sequenced from one sample in a study of patients and donors after allogeneic stem cell transplantation. TCRdb independently ran MiXCR on the RT-PCR reads; one entry per CDR3 protein. The sample includes over 150,000 distinct CDR3 sequences, around 28% seen only once; the top ten take around 3%. The sequencing sample was made of blood, either unsorted or a sorted T cell fraction (not recorded which). All receptors derive from a human donor who was either an allogeneic HSCT recipient or a stem cell or donor lymphocyte infusion donor (not recorded which). It is not recorded whose cells these are; they may come from a transplant donor.

CDR3 nucleotides: TGTGCCAGCAGCTCGCCTAGCTGGAGCTCCTACGAGCAGTACTTC. This sequence encodes CASSSPSWSSYEQYF. The rearrangement joins TRBV7-9 to TRBJ2-7, with D possibly TRBD2 on 5 matching bases. The CDR3 spans 15 residues. Germline V CDR1 and CDR2: SEHNR, FQNEAQ (reference sequence). V lost 4 bases and J 0 bases, leaving 13 bases between the germline ends.

The table lists this clonotype with a few counts. V usage is TRBV12-3 or TRBV12-4 and J usage is TRBJ1-1; D perhaps matches TRBD1 (5 bases). Trimming pared 2 bases from V and 5 bases from J, leaving 15 bases between. The CDR3 runs 15 residues. CDR3 sequence: CASSLNAGWRTEAFF. Here the CDR3 DNA reads TGTGCCAGCAGTTTAAATGCAGGGTGGCGTACTGAAGCTTTCTTT.

V is TRBV27 and J is TRBJ2-2; perhaps TRBD2 as D (5 bases). Germline-derived CDR1 and CDR2 are MNHEY and SMNVEV (reference sequence). V shed 6 bases and J shed 4 bases, with 15 bases lying between them. This CDR3 is 15 amino acids long. CDR3 sequence reads: CASSPWERATGELFF. The CDR3 nucleotides are TGTGCCAGCAGCCCCTGGGAGCGTGCCACCGGGGAGCTGTTTTTT.

The chain combines TRBV29-1 with TRBJ2-7; D is possibly TRBD1 (5 bases). This CDR3 region has 11 residues. Germline loops: CDR1 SQVTM, CDR2 ANQGSEA. V dropped 6 bases and J dropped 0 bases, with 6 bases sitting between them. The CDR3 region has the DNA TGCAGCGTGGACACCTCCTACGAGCAGTACTTC. Protein sequence: CSVDTSYEQYF.

This clonotype showed up just once. The chain is built from TRBV20-1 and TRBJ1-5, with D uncertain. CDR1 DFQATT and CDR2 SNEGSKA come from the germline V gene (reference sequence). The CDR3 has 14 residues. Trimming removed 0 bases at V and 7 bases at J, with 13 bases between. The CDR3 sequence: CSARDRSSLQPQHF. The CDR3 DNA reads as TGCAGTGCTAGAGATCGGAGCAGCCTGCAGCCCCAGCATTTT.

V and J are TRBV18 and TRBJ2-7; TRBD1 is a possible D gene (6 bases). Looked up from germline, CDR1 is KGHSH and CDR2 is LQKENI. The CDR3 contains 15 residues. Trimming pared 6 bases from V and 0 bases from J, leaving 15 bases between. This CDR3 is CASSPNPDSSYEQYF. In nucleotides, the CDR3 is TGTGCCAGCTCCCCTAACCCGGACAGCTCCTACGAGCAGTACTTC.

The rearrangement links TRBV2 to TRBJ1-1; 8 bases agree with TRBD1. J was trimmed by 4 bases and V by 6 bases; bases with no gene match: 7. Germline values: CDR1 SNHLY, CDR2 FYNNEI. The CDR3 spans 14 residues. The CDR3 coding sequence is TGTGCCAGCAGGGAACAGGGGGTAGGCACTGAAGCTTTCTTT. It is translated as CASREQGVGTEAFF.

The chain is built from TRBV3-2 and TRBJ1-5. TRBV3-2 is listed as a pseudogene. This CDR3 is 14 amino acids long. The CDR3 nucleotides read TGTGCCAGCACCGCAGTTGTCAGGAACCAGCCCCAGCATTTT. This gives the protein CASTAVVRNQPQHF.

The chain carries TRBV6-1 and TRBJ2-3, with 9 bases aligning to TRBD1. The V gene's germline CDR1 is MNHNS and CDR2 SASEGT. Germline trimming cut 4 bases from V and 4 bases from J; bases unmatched to any gene: 6. The CDR3 length is 15 residues. CDR3 loop: CASSGRDRVADTQYF. For the CDR3, the DNA is TGTGCCAGCAGTGGCCGGGACAGGGTCGCAGATACGCAGTATTTT.

V and J are TRBV20-1 and TRBJ1-6, with TRBD1 matching 8 bases. Germline lookup yields CDR1 DFQATT and CDR2 SNEGSKA (reference sequence). J was trimmed by 13 bases and V by 1 base; bases with no gene match: 12. The CDR3 consists of 15 residues. The CDR3 nucleotides read TGCAGTGCTAGAGTCTCCGGGACAGGCGCACCTCCCCTCCACTTT. Translated, it gives CSARVSGTGAPPLHF.

The chain joins TRBV12-3 or TRBV12-4 to TRBJ1-1, with a possible D match to TRBD1 (6 bases). V lost 7 bases to trimming and J lost 7 bases, with 13 bases between them. The CDR3 spans 12 residues. DNA for the CDR3: TGTGCCAGCACCCGCGGGACATTTGAAGCTTTCTTT. Translated: CASTRGTFEAFF.

This clonotype was observed at least ten times. The rearrangement uses TRBV15 and TRBJ1-4; no clear D gene. CDR1 is LNHNV, CDR2 YYDKDF, per germline (reference sequence). V gave up 6 bases and J gave up 8 bases, with 19 bases separating them. There are 15 residues in the CDR3. The DNA for the CDR3 is TGTGCCACCAGGAGTTCGGGCTCAGTGGAGGAAAAACTGTTTTTT. This encodes CATRSSGSVEEKLFF.

This clonotype was counted only a few times. This chain connects TRBV7-8 to TRBJ1-2; 8 bases are a match to TRBD1. Germline values: CDR1 SGHVS, CDR2 FQNEAQ. V lost 4 bases and J lost 7; bases outside the gene matches: 5. The CDR3 is 13 amino acids. This CDR3 is CASSSTGGSGYTF. Written as DNA, the CDR3 is TGTGCCAGCAGCTCCACAGGGGGTAGTGGCTACACCTTC.

The chain uses TRBV7-2 and TRBJ2-5; 10 bases map to TRBD2. The junction had 7 bases not matched to a gene; V was cut back by 10 bases and J by 2 bases. Per the germline V gene, CDR1 is SGHTA and CDR2 is FQGNSA. The CDR3 contains 14 residues. The DNA for the CDR3 is TGTGCCACCGGCGGGACTAGCGCACAAGAGACCCAGTACTTC. Its translation is CATGGTSAQETQYF. The whole variable domain, filled in from reference TRBV7-2 and TRBJ2-5, reads GAGVSQSPSNKVTEKGKDVELRCDPISGHTALYWYRQSLGQGLEFLIYFQGNSAPDKSGLPSDRFSAERTGGSVSTLTIQRTQQEDSAVYLCATGGTSAQETQYFGPGTRLLVL.

This clonotype was recorded a few times. This chain joins TRBV4-1 and TRBJ1-1; TRBD1 aligns across 11 bases. This CDR3 region has 16 residues. J lost 4 bases, V lost 3 bases, and 7 bases had no gene match. Per germline, CDR1 MGHRA and CDR2 YSYEKL. CDR3 DNA: TGCGCCAGCAGCCACCTACCAGGACAGGGGGCCACTGAAGCTTTCTTT. Translating it yields CASSHLPGQGATEAFF.

The V gene is TRBV24-1, the J gene TRBJ2-7, with TRBD1 matching over 10 bases. After removal of 4 bases from V and 4 bases from J, the junction contained 6 bases not matched to a gene. This CDR3 is 15 amino acids long. In germline, CDR1 is KGHDR, CDR2 SFDVKD. In DNA, the CDR3 is TGTGCCACCAGTGACACTGGACAGGGGGAATACGAGCAGTACTTC. Amino acids: CATSDTGQGEYEQYF.

The chain has TRBV15 and TRBJ2-7; no definite D call. This CDR3 is built from 13 residues. The germline V and J ends were trimmed by 1 base and 4 bases, with 8 bases remaining between them. The germline V gene encodes CDR1 LNHNV and CDR2 YYDKDF (reference sequence). CDR3 nucleotides: TGTGCCACCAGCAGAGCTCCGGAATACGAGCAGTACTTC. Translation gives CATSRAPEYEQYF.

The chain combines TRBV4-1 with TRBJ2-4, with D perhaps TRBD1 (6 bases). Germline lookup yields CDR1 MGHRA and CDR2 YSYEKL. Trimming cost V 0 bases and J 2 bases, with 23 bases left between them. CDR3 length: 20 residues. For the CDR3, the DNA is TGCGCCAGCAGCCAAGACCGGCCCACCAAACAGGGTTGGCCCAAAAACATTCAGTACTTC. It yields the protein CASSQDRPTKQGWPKNIQYF.

The chain recombines TRBV20-1 with TRBJ2-3, with D tentatively TRBD2 (5 bases). The CDR3 sequence is 14 residues long. The V end was cut by 0 bases, the J end by 1 base, with 8 bases between. The germline gives CDR1 DFQATT, CDR2 SNEGSKA (reference sequence). The CDR3 sequence: CSARDERGTDTQYF. The CDR3 DNA reads TGCAGTGCTAGAGATGAGAGGGGCACAGATACGCAGTATTTT.

Remarks on this clonotype: Its ends do not fully match the called genes, so a read error is possible. The chain recombines TRBV12-3 or TRBV12-4 with TRBJ2-5; D is uncertain. The length of the CDR3 is 11 residues. The CDR3 nucleotides are TGTGCCAGCAGCCCTGGCGAGATCCAGTACTTC. It codes for CASSPGEIQYF.

This clonotype was counted only a few times. The J gene is TRBJ1-1, the V gene TRBV3-1; TRBD1 is a possible D gene (5 bases). Trimming left V 2 bases short and J 3 bases short, with 13 bases between. The CDR3 has 15 residues. Germline loops: CDR1 LGHDT, CDR2 YNNKEL (reference sequence). CDR3 amino acids: CASSQSPGGYTEAFF. The CDR3 DNA is TGTGCCAGCAGCCAAAGTCCTGGGGGGTACACTGAAGCTTTCTTT. The whole variable domain, filled in from reference TRBV3-1 and TRBJ1-1, reads DTAVSQTPKYLVTQMGNDKSIKCEQNLGHDTMYWYKQDSKKFLKIMFSYNNKELIINETVPNRFSPKSPDKAHLNLHINSLELGDSAVYFCASSQSPGGYTEAFFGQGTRLTVV.

The chain recombines TRBV9 with TRBJ1-6; 9 bases are shared with TRBD1. Germline trimming cut 4 bases from V and 6 bases from J; bases unmatched to any gene: 8. Germline lookup yields CDR1 SGDLS and CDR2 YYNGEE. The CDR3 has 16 amino acids. CDR3 nucleotides: TGTGCCAGCAGCCCTCTAGGGACAGGGTCTAATTCACCCCTCCACTTT. Its protein product is CASSPLGTGSNSPLHF. Full variable domain (remainder filled in from reference TRBV9 and TRBJ1-6): DSGVTQTPKHLITATGQRVTLRCSPRSGDLSVYWYQQSLDQGLQFLIQYYNGEERAKGNILERFSAQQFPDLHSELNLSSLELGDSALYFCASSPLGTGSNSPLHFGNGTRLTVT.

Only a few counts were recorded for this clonotype. The chain carries TRBV29-1 and TRBJ2-2, with 12 bases that match TRBD2. Germline V gives CDR1 SQVTM, CDR2 ANQGSEA. The trim removed 4 bases at V and 6 bases at J, leaving 6 bases unmatched. The length of the CDR3 is 15 residues. In DNA form, the CDR3 reads TGCAGCGTTGGGACGACTAGCGGGAGCGCCGGGGAGCTGTTTTTT. Translation gives CSVGTTSGSAGELFF.

This clonotype was detected only once. V gene TRBV20-1 combines with J gene TRBJ2-7; no clear D. Trimming shortened V by 1 base and J by 6 bases, and 10 bases separated the two germline ends. The germline V gene encodes CDR1 DFQATT and CDR2 SNEGSKA (reference sequence). This CDR3 contains 12 residues. The DNA for the CDR3 is TGCAGTGCTAGAGCGAACTGGGGCGAGCAGTACTTC. Protein sequence: CSARANWGEQYF.

The chain is built from TRBV9 and TRBJ2-7; tentatively, D is TRBD2 (6 bases). The CDR3 is made up of 14 amino acids. Germline V lookup: CDR1 SGDLS, CDR2 YYNGEE. V lost 2 bases and J lost 2, with 11 bases in between. In DNA, the CDR3 is TGTGCCAGCAGCGTGACTAGTCATCCCTACGAGCAGTACTTC. Its translation: CASSVTSHPYEQYF.

This clonotype was detected only a few times. This rearrangement joins TRBV25-1 to TRBJ2-1, with D perhaps matching TRBD2 (5 bases). V shed 8 bases and J shed 4 bases, with 18 bases lying between them. The CDR3 is 15 residues long. The V gene's germline CDR1 is MGHDK and CDR2 SYGVNS. CDR3 protein: CASGGRRKFYNEQFF. CDR3 in DNA: TGTGCCAGCGGCGGGCGCCGTAAATTTTACAATGAGCAGTTCTTC.

The chain has TRBV4-1 and TRBJ2-3; TRBD2 matches at 7 bases. The CDR3 has 15 amino acids. The germline gives CDR1 MGHRA, CDR2 YSYEKL. Losses at the gene ends were 0 bases for V and 6 bases for J; bases not matched to a gene: 6. The CDR3 DNA is TGCGCCAGCAGCCAAGATGGGGAGGGCCGGGATACGCAGTATTTT. It encodes CASSQDGEGRDTQYF.

With regard to this clonotype: At one end the junction does not follow the germline gene, possibly because of a read error. The V and J genes are TRBV7-7 and TRBJ2-5; tentatively, D is TRBD1 (6 bases). Per the germline V gene, CDR1 is SSHAT and CDR2 is FNYEAQ (reference sequence). The CDR3 extends over 13 amino acids. CDR3 region: CASSSDSQETQYF. The CDR3 DNA is TGTGCTAGCAGCTCGGACAGCCAAGAGACCCAGTACTTC.

This chain uses TRBV24-1 with TRBJ2-3; no reliable D call. Looked up from germline, CDR1 is KGHDR and CDR2 is SFDVKD. V was pared by 8 bases and J by 3 bases, with 11 bases between. There are 13 residues in the CDR3. The CDR3 protein is CATTTRRTDTQYF. CDR3 coding DNA: TGTGCCACCACCACCCGCCGTACAGATACGCAGTATTTT.

This clonotype was seen repeatedly, ten times or more. The chain links TRBV21-1 to TRBJ1-5. TRBV21-1 has pseudogene status. The CDR3 extends over 13 amino acids. The CDR3 DNA is TGTGCCAGCAGCACTCCTAGCAATCAGCCCCAGCATTTT. This translates into CASSTPSNQPQHF.

The chain carries TRBV5-1 and TRBJ2-7, with D perhaps TRBD1 or TRBD2 (5 bases each). Germline V lookup: CDR1 SGHRS, CDR2 YFSETQ. This CDR3 region has 15 residues. Trimming cost V 2 bases and J 3 bases, with 15 bases left between them. In DNA form, the CDR3 reads TGCGCCAGCAGCTTCACCTTCGGGACCAGCTACGAGCAGTACTTC. This encodes CASSFTFGTSYEQYF.

This clonotype came up many times. The chain carries TRBV20-1 and TRBJ1-5, with TRBD1 identical over 7 bases. J was trimmed by 7 bases and V by 3 bases; bases with no gene match: 9. Germline V CDR1 and CDR2: DFQATT, SNEGSKA (reference sequence). The CDR3 consists of 14 residues. In DNA, the CDR3 is TGCAGTGCTAGCCGCAGGGGGGGAGAACAGCCCCAGCATTTT. It specifies CSASRRGGEQPQHF.